This entry lists 3 T cell receptor beta chains sequenced from one sample in a study of T cell responses to AZD1222 COVID-19 vaccine. The method was immunoSEQ multiplex PCR; TCRdb's version includes in-frame clones alone and lacks a portion of them. The table shows some 130,000 clones, with 89% occurring only once. The specimen comprised peripheral blood, sampled on day 0 of AZD1222 vaccination. These receptors came from an adult in good health.

J is TRBJ1-4 and V is TRBV5-4; 7 bases agree with TRBD1. This CDR3 has 14 amino acids. Losses at the gene ends were 4 bases for V and 3 bases for J; bases not matched to a gene: 3. Germline V gene sequence: CDR1 SGHNT, CDR2 YYREEE (reference sequence). CDR3 sequence (DNA): TGTGCCAGCAGCCTGGGACAGCCTAATGAAAAACTGTTTTTT. It translates to CASSLGQPNEKLFF.

The gene calls are TRBV4-2 and TRBJ1-2; 9 bases map to TRBD1. The V and J ends lost 1 base and 7 bases, in that order; junction bases with no gene match: 10. The CDR3 runs 16 residues. The germline V gene encodes CDR1 LGHNA and CDR2 YNFKEQ. CDR3 DNA: TGTGCCAGCAGCCAAGCCCAAACCACAGGGGGCGTTGGCTACACCTTC. It encodes CASSQAQTTGGVGYTF.

This clone was counted a single time. The chain employs TRBV20-1 and TRBJ1-1; D is unresolved. The V gene's germline CDR1 is DFQATT and CDR2 SNEGSKA (reference sequence). Trimming pared 3 bases from V and 4 bases from J, leaving 6 bases between. The CDR3 length is 11 residues. The CDR3 coding sequence is TGCAGTGCTAGTCTCCCCACTGAAGCTTTCTTT. This sequence encodes CSASLPTEAFF.